This TCR beta chain was identified during a study of blood T cell repertoires in COVID-19. Study-wide background: Acute and convalescent COVID-19 samples came from the United States, Italy and Spain.

After removal of 5 bases from V and 5 bases from J, the junction contained 10 bases not matched to a gene. From germline, CDR1 is SGHRS and CDR2 YFSETQ. The CDR3 loop spans 15 amino acids. Here immunoSEQ multiplex PCR was the method, and the copy in TCRdb shows in-frame clones only, minus some. The table has 70,000 to 100,000 clones, about 89% seen once. This clonotype originated in a man aged 50-59 years with COVID-19, enrolled during active disease. The gene calls are TRBV5-1 and TRBJ1-5, with 7 nucleotides matching TRBD1. Sample: peripheral blood. This chain's CDR3 is CASSQGGLRDQPQHF. In DNA, the CDR3 is TGCGCCAGCAGTCAAGGGGGCCTAAGGGATCAGCCCCAGCATTTT.